The next 24 T cell receptor beta chains were all read from a single sample in a study of a mutant IDH1 vaccine in newly diagnosed glioma. Time point given: week 23, last vaccination. Vaccination used 300 ug of mutant IDH1 20-mer peptide per dose, with topical imiquimod. Clones were sequenced by immunoSEQ multiplex PCR, and TCRdb holds only the in-frame ones, with some missing. The table has approximately 81,000 clones, approximately 85% seen once. Their specific antigens are unknown. Sequenced material: PBMCs, taken from a glioma patient whose treatment included an IDH1 peptide vaccine. The receptors stem from a man aged 25 to 45 with glioma. Some clones in this sample may be carry-over from other donors' samples.

This clone was picked up a small number of times. The chain is built from TRBV19 and TRBJ1-1; D is undetermined. Germline V gives CDR1 LNHDA, CDR2 SQIVND (reference sequence). Deletions cut 5 bases from V and 2 bases from J, with 12 bases between. The CDR3 extends over 14 amino acids. In DNA, the CDR3 is TGTGCCAGTAGTTCCCACATAGATAACACTGAAGCTTTCTTT. This gives the protein CASSSHIDNTEAFF.

The chain is built from TRBV7-9 and TRBJ2-1, with TRBD2 as a possible D gene (5 bases). V lost 3 bases, J lost 9 bases, and 9 bases lay in between. CDR1 is SEHNR, CDR2 FQNEAQ, per germline (reference sequence). This CDR3 has 12 amino acids. Written as DNA, the CDR3 is TGTGCCAGCAGCTTGCTAGCTGGTGAGCAGTTCTTC. It translates to CASSLLAGEQFF.

The rearrangement joins TRBV6-1 to TRBJ1-6; perhaps TRBD1 as D (6 bases). Per the germline V gene, CDR1 is MNHNS and CDR2 is SASEGT. The ends were cut back, 2 bases at V and 7 bases at J, with 15 bases in the middle. This CDR3 contains 16 residues. CDR3: CASSEKEGTRNSPLHF. CDR3 DNA sequence: TGTGCCAGCAGTGAAAAGGAAGGGACAAGAAATTCACCCCTCCACTTT.

V is TRBV7-2 and J is TRBJ2-5; D is undetermined. Germline V gene lookup returns CDR1 SGHTA and CDR2 FQGNSA. V was clipped by 3 bases and J by 1 base, with 6 bases between them. The CDR3 totals 13 residues. DNA of the CDR3: TGTGCCAGCAGCTTTGAGCCCCAAGAGACCCAGTACTTC. Encoded protein: CASSFEPQETQYF.

V usage is TRBV27 and J usage is TRBJ1-5; possibly TRBD1 for D (6 bases). The CDR3 covers 13 residues. Germline CDR1 reads MNHEY; CDR2 reads SMNVEV (reference sequence). Trimming cost V 5 bases and J 5 bases, with 10 bases left between them. The CDR3 DNA reads as TGTGCCAGCAGTGAAAGGGGGGATCAGCCCCAGCATTTT. It encodes CASSERGDQPQHF.

The rearrangement links TRBV5-1 to TRBJ1-3; D may be TRBD1 (5 bases). This CDR3 has 16 amino acids. CDR1 is SGHRS, CDR2 YFSETQ, per germline. The V end was cut by 0 bases, the J end by 6 bases, with 16 bases between. CDR3 nucleotides: TGCGCCAGCAGCTTGGAGGGCAGGGTACCGCCAAACACCATATATTTT. It encodes CASSLEGRVPPNTIYF.

The chain is built from TRBV7-8 and TRBJ2-7, with no clear D. From germline, CDR1 is SGHVS and CDR2 FQNEAQ. The CDR3 spans 15 residues. The V end was cut by 1 base, the J end by 1 base, with 11 bases between. The CDR3 coding sequence is TGTGCCAGCAGCTTAGACGGCAAATCATCCTACGAGCAGTACTTC. Protein sequence: CASSLDGKSSYEQYF.

This sequence joins TRBV7-9 and TRBJ2-5, with D tentatively TRBD2 (6 bases). The germline CDR1 and CDR2 sequences are SEHNR and FQNEAQ (reference sequence). This CDR3 is 16 amino acids long. V lost 5 bases and J lost 2, with 18 bases in between. The CDR3 is CASSPSRAGDQETQYF. CDR3 DNA: TGTGCCAGCAGCCCGAGCCGAGCGGGCGATCAAGAGACCCAGTACTTC.

This clone showed up just a few times. CDR3 coding DNA: TGTGCCAGCAGCCCGACAGGGGGCAAAGCTTTCTTT. It encodes CASSPTGGKAFF. This sequence joins TRBV14 and TRBJ1-1; 10 bases are shared with TRBD1. The CDR3 length is 12 residues. The germline CDR1 and CDR2 sequences are SGHDN and FVKESK. V shed 4 bases, J shed 9 bases, and the junction held 2 bases outside the gene matches.

V and J are TRBV15 and TRBJ1-2; D gene unclear. This CDR3 comprises 15 residues. Germline V gene lookup returns CDR1 LNHNV and CDR2 YYDKDF (reference sequence). The germline V and J ends were trimmed by 0 bases and 7 bases, with 15 bases remaining between them. The CDR3 protein is CATSRDLGPGSGYTF. In DNA, the CDR3 is TGTGCCACCAGCAGAGATCTCGGGCCTGGATCTGGCTACACCTTC.

This clone has only a few counts. This chain links TRBV2 with TRBJ1-4; the D gene is possibly TRBD1 (5 bases). CDR3 length: 15 amino acids. V was pared by 6 bases and J by 6 bases, with 17 bases between. Germline V gene data show CDR1 as SNHLY and CDR2 as FYNNEI. CDR3 loop: CASRPGGGGDEKLFF. CDR3 nucleotides: TGTGCCAGCAGGCCTGGTGGGGGAGGTGATGAAAAACTGTTTTTT.

The V call is TRBV4-3, the J call TRBJ2-5; D is uncertain. Germline V gene lookup returns CDR1 LGHNA and CDR2 YSLEER. The CDR3 length is 14 residues. The V end was cut by 0 bases, the J end by 5 bases, with 10 bases between. The CDR3 DNA reads TGCGCCAGCAGCCAAGATTCGAGTCGCGAGACCCAGTACTTC. Its protein is CASSQDSSRETQYF.

This chain joins TRBV4-1 and TRBJ1-4, with D uncertain. CDR1 and CDR2 (germline): MGHRA, YSYEKL. This CDR3 spans 13 amino acids. V was cut by 4 bases and J by 11 bases, with 14 bases left in between. CDR3 in amino acids: CASSLGPMQKLFF. In DNA form, the CDR3 reads TGCGCCAGCAGCCTTGGTCCGATGCAGAAACTGTTTTTT.

The chain carries TRBV5-1 and TRBJ1-2, with D uncertain. CDR1 and CDR2 from the germline V gene are SGHRS and YFSETQ. V shed 1 base and J shed 4 bases, with 8 bases lying between them. The length of the CDR3 is 13 residues. The CDR3 DNA is TGCGCCAGCAGCTTGCAGCCCGGCTATGGCTACACCTTC. Translated: CASSLQPGYGYTF.

The rearrangement joins TRBV30 to TRBJ2-3; 7 nucleotides match TRBD1. CDR3 size: 13 residues. CDR1 GTSNPN and CDR2 SVGIG come from the germline V gene (reference sequence). V lost 4 bases and J lost 6; bases outside the gene matches: 7. CDR3 protein: CAWNRGLMDTQYF. In nucleotides, the CDR3 is TGTGCCTGGAATAGGGGGCTGATGGATACGCAGTATTTT.

This sequence joins TRBV11-2 and TRBJ1-2, with D possibly being TRBD1 (5 bases). The germline CDR1 and CDR2 sequences are SGHAT and FQNNGV. Trimming took 5 bases from V and 7 from J, leaving 11 bases between them. The CDR3 length is 12 residues. The CDR3 DNA follows: TGTGCCAGCAGCCGGGGCGTGAGTGGCTACACCTTC. It is translated as CASSRGVSGYTF. The full variable domain, its missing parts supplied by reference TRBV11-2 and TRBJ1-2, is EAGVAQSPRYKIIEKRQSVAFWCNPISGHATLYWYQQILGQGPKLLIQFQNNGVVDDSQLPKDRFSAERLKGVDSTLKIQPAKLEDSAVYLCASSRGVSGYTFGSGTRLTVV.

The chain uses TRBV18 and TRBJ1-5, with D hard to call. The CDR3 sequence is 16 residues long. Germline CDR1 reads KGHSH; CDR2 reads LQKENI. The V gene lost 2 bases and the J gene lost 0 bases, with 11 bases spanning the gap. This CDR3 reads CASSPSTPYSNQPQHF. CDR3 coding DNA: TGTGCCAGCTCACCAAGCACACCTTATAGCAATCAGCCCCAGCATTTT. The variable domain in full, completed from reference TRBV18 and TRBJ1-5, reads NAGVMQNPRHLVRRRGQEARLRCSPMKGHSHVYWYRQLPEEGLKFMVYLQKENIIDESGMPKERFSAEFPKEGPSILRIQQVVRGDSAAYFCASSPSTPYSNQPQHFGDGTRLSIL.

This clone was seen more than once but under ten times. The V call is TRBV5-1, the J call TRBJ2-5; D gene ambiguous. CDR1 is SGHRS, CDR2 YFSETQ, per germline. Between the trimmed V and J ends, which lost 0 bases and 4 bases, there was a span of 10 bases. CDR3 size: 14 residues. The CDR3 bases are TGCGCCAGCAGCTTGGGTTCCAGAGGAGAGACCCAGTACTTC. This gives the protein CASSLGSRGETQYF.

This chain joins TRBV19 and TRBJ1-1; 12 nucleotides line up with TRBD1. The CDR3 contains 16 residues. Germline V lookup: CDR1 LNHDA, CDR2 SQIVND (reference sequence). The V gene end was trimmed by 3 bases and the J gene end by 7 bases; junction bases not matched to a gene: 9. In DNA form, the CDR3 reads TGTGCCAGTAGTATCCCGGGACAGGGGGCGCAAGGTGAAGCTTTCTTT. This codes for CASSIPGQGAQGEAFF.

This sequence joins TRBV27 and TRBJ2-3, with 7 bases that match TRBD2. The length of the CDR3 is 16 residues. Germline CDR1 is MNHEY and CDR2 is SMNVEV (reference sequence). Germline trimming cut 4 bases from V and 0 bases from J; bases unmatched to any gene: 7. Here the CDR3 reads CASSSLRRGSTDTQYF. The CDR3 coding sequence is TGTGCCAGCAGTTCTCTTAGGCGGGGGAGCACAGATACGCAGTATTTT.

The chain recombines TRBV19 with TRBJ1-1; no definite D call. This CDR3 is 14 amino acids long. V dropped 4 bases and J dropped 0 bases, with 9 bases sitting between them. CDR1 LNHDA and CDR2 SQIVND come from the germline V gene (reference sequence). The DNA of the CDR3 is TGTGCCAGTAGTAGATCCCGTATGAACACTGAAGCTTTCTTT. This translates into CASSRSRMNTEAFF.

The chain is built from TRBV5-6 and TRBJ1-2; tentatively, D is TRBD1 (6 bases). The length of the CDR3 is 13 residues. Germline CDR1 is SGHDT and CDR2 is YYEEEE. V was pared by 4 bases and J by 8 bases, with 15 bases between. The CDR3 nucleotides read TGTGCCAGCAGCGAAACAGGGTTGTACGGCTACACCTTC. Translation gives CASSETGLYGYTF.

V and J are TRBV28 and TRBJ1-5; no clear D. The length of the CDR3 is 12 residues. Trimming removed 6 bases at V and 4 bases at J, with 7 bases between. In germline, CDR1 is MDHEN, CDR2 SYDVKM. The CDR3 DNA is TGTGCCAGCAGAACCGCTAATCAGCCCCAGCATTTT. Its protein is CASRTANQPQHF.

This chain links TRBV9 with TRBJ2-3, with D maybe TRBD2 (6 bases). CDR1 and CDR2 (germline): SGDLS, YYNGEE. The CDR3 spans 13 residues. Trimming left V 3 bases short and J 5 bases short, with 10 bases between. Here the CDR3 DNA reads TGTGCCAGCAGCGACAGGAGGGGAGATACGCAGTATTTT. Amino acid sequence: CASSDRRGDTQYF.